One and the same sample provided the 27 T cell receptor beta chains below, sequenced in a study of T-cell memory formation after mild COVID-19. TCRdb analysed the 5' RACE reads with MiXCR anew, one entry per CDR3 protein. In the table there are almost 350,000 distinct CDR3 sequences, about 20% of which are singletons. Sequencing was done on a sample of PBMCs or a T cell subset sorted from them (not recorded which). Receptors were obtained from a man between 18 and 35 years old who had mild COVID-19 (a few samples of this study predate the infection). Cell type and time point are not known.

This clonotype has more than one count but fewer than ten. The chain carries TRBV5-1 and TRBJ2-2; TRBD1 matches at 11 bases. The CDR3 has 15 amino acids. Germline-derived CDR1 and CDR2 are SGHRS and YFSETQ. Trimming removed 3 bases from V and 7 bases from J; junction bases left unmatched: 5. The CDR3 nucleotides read TGCGCCAGCAGCTCAGGACAGGGGGCGGACGGGGAGCTGTTTTTT. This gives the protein CASSSGQGADGELFF.

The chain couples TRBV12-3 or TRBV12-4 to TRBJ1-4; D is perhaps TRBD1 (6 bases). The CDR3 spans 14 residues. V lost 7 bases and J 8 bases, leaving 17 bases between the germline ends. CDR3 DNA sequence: TGTGCCAGCACCCAGGCGGGGGCGCGAGAAAAACTGTTTTTT. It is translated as CASTQAGAREKLFF.

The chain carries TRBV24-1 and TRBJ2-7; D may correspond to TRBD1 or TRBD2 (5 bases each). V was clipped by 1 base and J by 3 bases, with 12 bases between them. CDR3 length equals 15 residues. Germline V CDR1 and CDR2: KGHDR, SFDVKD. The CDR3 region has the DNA TGTGCCACCAGTGATTTCCCCAGGGACGGCTACGAGCAGTACTTC. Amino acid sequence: CATSDFPRDGYEQYF.

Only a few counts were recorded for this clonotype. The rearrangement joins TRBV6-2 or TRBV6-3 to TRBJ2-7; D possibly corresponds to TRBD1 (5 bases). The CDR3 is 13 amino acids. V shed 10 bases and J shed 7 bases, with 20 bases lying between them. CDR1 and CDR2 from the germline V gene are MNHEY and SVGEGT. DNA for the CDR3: TGTGCCACCTCCCAGAGACAGCCTCGAGAGCAGTACTTC. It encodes CATSQRQPREQYF.

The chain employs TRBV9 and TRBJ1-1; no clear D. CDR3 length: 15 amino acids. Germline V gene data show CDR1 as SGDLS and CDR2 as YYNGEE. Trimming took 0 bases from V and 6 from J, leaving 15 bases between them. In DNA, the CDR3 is TGTGCCAGCAGCGTAGTAGATCGGGGAAGGGCTGAAGCTTTCTTT. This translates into CASSVVDRGRAEAFF.

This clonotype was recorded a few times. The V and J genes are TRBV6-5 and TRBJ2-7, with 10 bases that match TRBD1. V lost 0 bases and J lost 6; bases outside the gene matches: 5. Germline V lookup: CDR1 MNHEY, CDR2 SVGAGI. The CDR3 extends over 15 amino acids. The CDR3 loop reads CASSYSRQGAAEQYF. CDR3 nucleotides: TGTGCCAGCAGTTACTCGAGACAGGGGGCTGCCGAGCAGTACTTC.

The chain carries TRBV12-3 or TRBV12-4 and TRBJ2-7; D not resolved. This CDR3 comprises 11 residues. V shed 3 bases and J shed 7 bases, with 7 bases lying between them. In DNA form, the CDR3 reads TGTGCCAGCAGTTTTCTTCGAGAGCAGTACTTC. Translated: CASSFLREQYF.

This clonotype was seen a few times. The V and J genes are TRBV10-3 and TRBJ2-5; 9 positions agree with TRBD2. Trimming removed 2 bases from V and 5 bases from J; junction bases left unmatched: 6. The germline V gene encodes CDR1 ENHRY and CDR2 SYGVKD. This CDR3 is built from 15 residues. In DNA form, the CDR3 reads TGTGCCATCAGTGAGGGAGCGGGGGGCCTGGAGACCCAGTACTTC. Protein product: CAISEGAGGLETQYF.

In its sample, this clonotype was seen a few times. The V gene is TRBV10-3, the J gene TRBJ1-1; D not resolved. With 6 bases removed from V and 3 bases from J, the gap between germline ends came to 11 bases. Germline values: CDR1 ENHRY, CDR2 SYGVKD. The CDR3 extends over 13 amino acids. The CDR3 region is CAIRGRLDTEAFF. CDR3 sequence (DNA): TGTGCCATCAGAGGGAGGTTGGACACTGAAGCTTTCTTT.

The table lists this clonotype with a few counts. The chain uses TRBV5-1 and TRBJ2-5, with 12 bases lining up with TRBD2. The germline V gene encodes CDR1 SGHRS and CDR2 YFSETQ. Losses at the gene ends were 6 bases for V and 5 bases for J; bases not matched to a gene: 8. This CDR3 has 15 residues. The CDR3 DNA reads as TGCGCCAGCACGACTAGCGGGGGAAGCGGGGAGACCCAGTACTTC. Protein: CASTTSGGSGETQYF. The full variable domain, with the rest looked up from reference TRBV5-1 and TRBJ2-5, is KAGVTQTPRYLIKTRGQQVTLSCSPISGHRSVSWYQQTPGQGLQFLFEYFSETQRNKGNFPGRFSGRQFSNSRSEMNVSTLELGDSALYLCASTTSGGSGETQYFGPGTRLLVL.

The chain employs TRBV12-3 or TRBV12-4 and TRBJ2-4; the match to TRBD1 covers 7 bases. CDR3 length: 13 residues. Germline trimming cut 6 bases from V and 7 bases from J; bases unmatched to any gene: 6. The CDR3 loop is CASRQGTRNIQYF. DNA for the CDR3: TGTGCCAGCAGACAGGGGACGCGGAACATTCAGTACTTC.

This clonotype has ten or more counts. This CDR3 reads CSAKGQGLDEQYV. The CDR3 DNA reads as TGCAGTGCTAAAGGACAGGGCCTAGACGAGCAGTACGTC. The chain has TRBV20-1 and TRBJ2-7; 8 positions match TRBD1. J gave up 5 bases and V 4 bases, and 7 bases lay outside the gene matches. Germline V lookup: CDR1 DFQATT, CDR2 SNEGSKA (reference sequence). CDR3 length equals 13 residues.

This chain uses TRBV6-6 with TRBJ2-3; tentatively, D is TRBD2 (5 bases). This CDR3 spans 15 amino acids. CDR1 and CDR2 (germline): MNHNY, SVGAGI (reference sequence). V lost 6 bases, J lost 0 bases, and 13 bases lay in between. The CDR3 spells CASSQRVPSTDTQYF. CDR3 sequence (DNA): TGTGCCAGCAGCCAGAGGGTTCCTAGCACAGATACGCAGTATTTT.

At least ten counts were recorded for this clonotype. CDR3 DNA: TGCAGCGTTGAAGGTATGGGATGGGACACTGAAGCTTTCTTT. Translating it yields CSVEGMGWDTEAFF. This sequence joins TRBV29-1 and TRBJ1-1; D is ambiguous. Germline values: CDR1 SQVTM, CDR2 ANQGSEA. The V and J ends lost 1 base and 3 bases respectively, with 12 bases between them. CDR3 size: 14 residues.

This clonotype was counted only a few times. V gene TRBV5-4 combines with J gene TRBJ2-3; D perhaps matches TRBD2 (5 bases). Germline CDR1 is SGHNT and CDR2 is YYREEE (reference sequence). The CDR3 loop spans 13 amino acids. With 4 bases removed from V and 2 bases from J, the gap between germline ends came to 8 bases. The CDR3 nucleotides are TGTGCCAGCAGCCCTGACTACACAGATACGCAGTATTTT. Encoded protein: CASSPDYTDTQYF.

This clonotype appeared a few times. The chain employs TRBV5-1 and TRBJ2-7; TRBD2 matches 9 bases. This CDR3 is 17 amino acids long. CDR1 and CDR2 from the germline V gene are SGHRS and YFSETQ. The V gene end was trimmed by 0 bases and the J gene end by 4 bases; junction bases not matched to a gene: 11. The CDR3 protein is CASSLAPLAGQPYEQYV. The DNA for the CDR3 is TGCGCCAGCAGCTTGGCCCCTCTAGCGGGGCAGCCGTACGAGCAGTACGTC.

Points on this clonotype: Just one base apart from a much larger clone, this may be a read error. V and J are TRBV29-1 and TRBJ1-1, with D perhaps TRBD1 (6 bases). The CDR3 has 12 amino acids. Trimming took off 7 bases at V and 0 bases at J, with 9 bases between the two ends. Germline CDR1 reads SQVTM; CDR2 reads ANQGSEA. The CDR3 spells CSGGQMNTEAFF. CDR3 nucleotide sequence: TGCAGCGGAGGACAGATGAACACTGAAGCTTTCTTT.

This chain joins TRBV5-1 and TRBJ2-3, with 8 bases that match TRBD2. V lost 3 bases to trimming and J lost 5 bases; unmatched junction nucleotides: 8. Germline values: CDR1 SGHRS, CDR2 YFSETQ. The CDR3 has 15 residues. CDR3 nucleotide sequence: TGCGCCAGCAGCTCCTCCGGGACTAGGGGAGATACGCAGTATTTT. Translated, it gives CASSSSGTRGDTQYF. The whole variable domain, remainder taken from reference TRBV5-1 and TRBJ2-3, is KAGVTQTPRYLIKTRGQQVTLSCSPISGHRSVSWYQQTPGQGLQFLFEYFSETQRNKGNFPGRFSGRQFSNSRSEMNVSTLELGDSALYLCASSSSGTRGDTQYFGPGTRLTVL.

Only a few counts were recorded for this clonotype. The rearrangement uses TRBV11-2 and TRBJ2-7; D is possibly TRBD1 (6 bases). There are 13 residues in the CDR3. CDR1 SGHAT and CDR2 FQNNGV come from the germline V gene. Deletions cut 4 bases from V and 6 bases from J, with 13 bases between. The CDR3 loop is CASSSIGQREQYF. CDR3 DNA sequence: TGTGCCAGCAGCTCAATAGGACAGCGCGAGCAGTACTTC.

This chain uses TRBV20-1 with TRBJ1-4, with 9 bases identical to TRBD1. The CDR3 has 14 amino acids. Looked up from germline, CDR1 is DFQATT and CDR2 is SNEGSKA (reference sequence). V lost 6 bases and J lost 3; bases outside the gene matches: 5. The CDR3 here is CSATRDRANEKLFF. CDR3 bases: TGCAGTGCAACCCGGGACAGGGCTAATGAAAAACTGTTTTTT.

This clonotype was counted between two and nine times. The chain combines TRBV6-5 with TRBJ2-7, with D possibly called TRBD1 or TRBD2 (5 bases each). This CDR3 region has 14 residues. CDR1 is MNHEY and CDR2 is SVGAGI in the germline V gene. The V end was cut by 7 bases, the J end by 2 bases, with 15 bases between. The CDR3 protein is CASKDSGSTYEQYF. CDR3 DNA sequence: TGTGCCAGCAAGGACTCAGGGTCAACCTACGAGCAGTACTTC.

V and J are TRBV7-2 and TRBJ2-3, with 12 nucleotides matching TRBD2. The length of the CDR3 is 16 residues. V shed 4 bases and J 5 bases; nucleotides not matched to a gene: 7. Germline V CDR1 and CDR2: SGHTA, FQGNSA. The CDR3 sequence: CASSSRLAGVGDTQYF. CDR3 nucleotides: TGTGCCAGCAGCTCCCGACTAGCGGGGGTCGGAGATACGCAGTATTTT. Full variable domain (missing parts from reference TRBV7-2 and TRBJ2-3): GAGVSQSPSNKVTEKGKDVELRCDPISGHTALYWYRQSLGQGLEFLIYFQGNSAPDKSGLPSDRFSAERTGGSVSTLTIQRTQQEDSAVYLCASSSRLAGVGDTQYFGPGTRLTVL.

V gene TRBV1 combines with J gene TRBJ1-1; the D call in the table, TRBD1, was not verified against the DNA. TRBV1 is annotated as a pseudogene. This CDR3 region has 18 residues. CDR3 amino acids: CTSSPIFTGVPKVTEAFF. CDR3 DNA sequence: TGCACCAGCAGCCCTATATTTACAGGGGTCCCGAAGGTCACTGAAGCTTTCTTT.

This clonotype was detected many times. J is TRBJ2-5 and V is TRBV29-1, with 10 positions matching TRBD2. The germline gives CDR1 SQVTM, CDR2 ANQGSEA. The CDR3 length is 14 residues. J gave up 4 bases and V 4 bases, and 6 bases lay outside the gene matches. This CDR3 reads CSVAVAGGGETQYF. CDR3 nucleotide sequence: TGCAGCGTTGCGGTAGCGGGGGGAGGAGAGACCCAGTACTTC. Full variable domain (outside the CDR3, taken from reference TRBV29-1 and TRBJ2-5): SAVISQKPSRDICQRGTSLTIQCQVDSQVTMMFWYRQQPGQSLTLIATANQGSEATYESGFVIDKFPISRPNLTFSTLTVSNMSPEDSSIYLCSVAVAGGGETQYFGPGTRLLVL.

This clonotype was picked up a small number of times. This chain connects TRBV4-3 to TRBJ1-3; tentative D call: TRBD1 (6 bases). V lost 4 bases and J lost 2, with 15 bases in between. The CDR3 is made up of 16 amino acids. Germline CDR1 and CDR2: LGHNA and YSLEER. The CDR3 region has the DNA TGCGCCAGCAGCCCGACCACAGGGAGCCCTGGAAACACCATATATTTT. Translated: CASSPTTGSPGNTIYF.

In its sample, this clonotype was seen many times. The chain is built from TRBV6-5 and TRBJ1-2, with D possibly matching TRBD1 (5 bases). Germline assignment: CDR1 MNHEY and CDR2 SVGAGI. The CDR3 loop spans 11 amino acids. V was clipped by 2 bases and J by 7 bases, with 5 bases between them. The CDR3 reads CASSYGGGYTF. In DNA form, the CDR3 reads TGTGCCAGCAGTTACGGGGGTGGCTACACCTTC.

The CDR3 sequence is CATSRDYPGAFF. The CDR3 nucleotides read TGTGCCACCAGCAGAGATTACCCGGGGGCTTTCTTT. J is TRBJ1-1 and V is TRBV15, with D unresolved. The length of the CDR3 is 12 residues. V was shortened by 0 bases and J by 11 bases, with 10 bases between the two germline ends. Germline-derived CDR1 and CDR2 are LNHNV and YYDKDF (reference sequence).